This TCR beta chain was profiled in a study of T cells after posttransplantation cyclophosphamide. Study-level findings and limits: Tissue-infiltrating T cells from skin or gut overlapped little with blood T cells. Later blood repertoires were often dominated by clones from the donor CD8+ memory compartment.

Repertoires were generated with immunoSEQ multiplex PCR, while TCRdb's copy carries only in-frame clones and drops some. The sample carries 20,000 to 25,000 clones, 80% to 90% recorded once. This clone was picked up a small number of times. The target antigen is unknown. Control samples came 1 year after myeloablative marrow transplants with methotrexate plus calcineurin inhibitor. Germline V gene sequence: CDR1 MNHNS, CDR2 SASEGT. The V and J ends lost 7 bases and 8 bases respectively, with 8 bases between them. The CDR3 runs 11 residues. The sequenced sample was PBMCs, obtained around 390 days after allogeneic stem cell transplant with calcineurin inhibitor and methotrexate. The V call is TRBV6-1, the J call TRBJ2-2; D gene uncertain. The sequence was collected from a female patient in her 30s who received an allogeneic stem cell transplant from an unrelated donor, was CMV-positive, and had acute and chronic GVHD. Some T cells may be graft donor cells. The CDR3 DNA reads TGTGCCAGCACGTTAGAGGGGGAGCTGTTTTTT. Translating gives CASTLEGELFF.